This T cell receptor beta chain was recorded in a study of blood T cell repertoires in COVID-19. Using immunoSEQ multiplex PCR, the repertoire was profiled, and TCRdb retains in-frame clones only, with some absent. The table has roughly 120,000 clones, 60% to 85% seen once. Trimming shortened V by 1 base and J by 2 bases, and 6 bases separated the two germline ends. Germline CDR1 LGHDT, CDR2 YNNKEL (reference sequence). The CDR3 has 14 residues. The sequencing sample was made of peripheral blood. This chain uses TRBV3-1 (or the pseudogene TRBV3-2) with TRBJ1-3, with D maybe TRBD1 (6 bases). The receptor was isolated from a man aged 70 or older with acute or convalescent COVID-19. In DNA, the CDR3 is TGTGCCAGCAGCCAAGCAGGGGCTGGAAACACCATATATTTT. This translates into CASSQAGAGNTIYF.